Listed below are T cell receptor beta chains from one sample, sequenced in a study of response to subunit inactivated influenza vaccine. Using its own MiXCR run on the RT-PCR reads, TCRdb lists one record per CDR3 protein. This sample has about 180,000 distinct CDR3 sequences, with approximately 11% found just once. The starting material was CD8+ T cells sorted from PBMCs, obtained about 24 months after vaccination. Receptor source: a man in his fifties or sixties who received an inactivated influenza vaccine. Each CDR3 is given with its conserved first and last residue. The D gene is left open where the match is weak. Only some rows state a clone size, as once, few, many or a class for expanded clones.

J gene,D gene,clone size,V gene,CDR3 protein,CDR3 DNA
TRBJ2-2,TRBD1,many,TRBV10-3,CAINRDRGTGELFF,TGTGCCATCAACCGGGACAGGGGCACCGGGGAGCTGTTTTTT
TRBJ2-4,TRBD2,few,TRBV28,CASIGLGEAKNIQYF,TGTGCCAGCATCGGACTAGGGGAGGCCAAAAACATTCAGTACTTC
TRBJ2-7,TRBD1,few,TRBV4-3,CASSQEPGQGYEQYF,TGCGCCAGCAGCCAAGAGCCGGGACAGGGTTACGAGCAGTACTTC
TRBJ2-7,TRBD1,many,TRBV4-1,CASSQVWGTGGYEQYF,TGCGCCAGCAGCCAAGTTTGGGGGACAGGGGGCTACGAGCAGTACTTC
TRBJ2-1,TRBD2,few,TRBV14,CASSHGPSGGSPYNEQFF,TGTGCCAGCAGCCATGGACCTAGCGGGGGTTCCCCCTACAATGAGCAGTTCTTC
TRBJ1-5,TRBD1,many,TRBV2,CASSEVEGTGIWSNQPQHF,TGTGCCAGCAGTGAAGTCGAAGGGACAGGGATTTGGAGCAATCAGCCCCAGCATTTT
TRBJ2-2,TRBD2,many,TRBV5-6,CASSLAGSPGELFF,TGTGCCAGCAGCTTAGCGGGATCCCCCGGGGAGCTGTTTTTT
TRBJ2-5,-,-,TRBV20-1,CSARVGLGETQYF,TGCAGTGCTAGAGTAGGTCTTGGAGAGACCCAGTACTTC
TRBJ2-7,-,few,TRBV11-2,CASSSRSYEQYF,TGTGCCAGCAGCTCACGTTCCTACGAGCAGTACTTC
TRBJ2-1,TRBD1,many,TRBV10-1,CASSRDSLDEQFF,TGCGCCAGCAGCAGGGACAGTCTAGATGAGCAGTTCTTC
TRBJ1-5,-,few,TRBV27,CASSLSPTSNQPQHF,TGTGCCAGCAGTCTCAGCCCGACTAGCAATCAGCCCCAGCATTTT
TRBJ1-3,-,-,TRBV4-1,CASSQVVEDTIYF,TGCGCCAGCAGCCAAGTGGTTGAGGATACCATATATTTT
TRBJ2-4,-,-,TRBV6-5,CASSYVGAKNIQYF,TGTGCCAGCAGTTACGTGGGGGCCAAAAACATTCAGTACTTC
TRBJ1-1,-,-,TRBV4-2,CASSQEGSEAFF,TGTGCCAGCAGCCAAGAAGGGTCTGAAGCTTTCTTT
TRBJ1-1,-,few,TRBV27,CASSFGSRGTEAFF,TGTGCCAGCAGTTTCGGGAGTAGGGGCACTGAAGCTTTCTTT
TRBJ2-2,-,few,TRBV27,CASSLSNSYLGRELFF,TGTGCCAGCAGTTTATCGAACTCCTACCTCGGGAGGGAGCTGTTTTTT
TRBJ2-5,TRBD1,once,TRBV27,CASSPTGTGQETQYF,TGTGCCAGCAGTCCGACCGGGACAGGACAAGAGACCCAGTACTTC
TRBJ2-4,TRBD2,few,TRBV6-1,CASSPGVSGDIQYF,TGTGCCAGCAGTCCCGGGGTTAGCGGGGACATTCAGTACTTC
TRBJ2-1,-,few,TRBV2,CASSEGGRVVSYNEQFF,TGTGCCAGCAGTGAAGGGGGCCGGGTGGTCTCCTACAATGAGCAGTTCTTC
TRBJ1-5,-,-,TRBV4-2,CASSQATGSFLPQHF,TGTGCCAGCAGCCAGGCCACAGGGTCCTTTTTGCCCCAGCATTTT
TRBJ2-7,-,-,TRBV28,CASSRPFIDPGQSPYEQYF,TGTGCCAGCAGCCGTCCTTTCATTGATCCCGGACAGAGCCCCTACGAGCAGTACTTC
TRBJ2-2,-,few,TRBV5-1,CASSPWAGIAEGAGELFF,TGCGCCAGCAGCCCTTGGGCGGGCATAGCGGAGGGGGCCGGGGAGCTGTTTTTT
TRBJ2-1,TRBD1,few,TRBV18,CASSLSIYRQGARNEQFF,TGTGCCAGCTCACTAAGTATCTATAGACAGGGGGCTCGTAATGAGCAGTTCTTC